The 29 T cell receptor beta chains listed next were all sequenced from one sample in a study of low-dose radiotherapy and immunotherapy resistance in tumors. TRAV- and TRBV-specific primers were used for first-strand cDNA, which covered alpha and beta chains. TCR amplification involved around 22 PCR cycles with a constant-region primer and V-primer adapter. One entry per CDR3 protein, called by TCRdb with MiXCR from the reads. Of approximately 90,000 distinct CDR3 sequences in the sample, 9% to 9.5% were seen once. Specified time point: before trial treatment. The material was PBMCs, obtained before treatment. The receptors stem from a male donor with prostate cancer.

This clonotype was observed at least ten times. V and J are TRBV20-1 and TRBJ2-1; 7 positions agree with TRBD1. The CDR3 contains 15 residues. The germline V gene has CDR1 DFQATT and CDR2 SNEGSKA (reference sequence). The junction had 2 bases not matched to a gene; V was cut back by 0 bases and J by 0 bases. CDR3 in amino acids: CSARDRGRSYNEQFF. Here the CDR3 DNA reads TGCAGTGCTAGAGATAGGGGGCGCTCCTACAATGAGCAGTTCTTC.

This clonotype appeared many times. The chain employs TRBV18 and TRBJ2-2, with D perhaps being TRBD1 or TRBD2 (5 bases each). V was clipped by 8 bases and J by 0 bases, with 16 bases between them. Germline V gene lookup returns CDR1 KGHSH and CDR2 LQKENI. This CDR3 is built from 16 residues. CDR3 nucleotide sequence: TGTGCCAGCCTCCTGGGACGGCACGCGAACACCGGGGAGCTGTTTTTT. It yields the protein CASLLGRHANTGELFF. The full variable domain, with the rest looked up from reference TRBV18 and TRBJ2-2, is NAGVMQNPRHLVRRRGQEARLRCSPMKGHSHVYWYRQLPEEGLKFMVYLQKENIIDESGMPKERFSAEFPKEGPSILRIQQVVRGDSAAYFCASLLGRHANTGELFFGEGSRLTVL.

This clonotype was observed at least ten times. V and J are TRBV6-5 and TRBJ2-2, with D hard to call. Trimming pared 5 bases from V and 1 base from J, leaving 5 bases between. Germline-derived CDR1 and CDR2 are MNHEY and SVGAGI. This CDR3 contains 13 residues. The CDR3 sequence: CASSKQNTGELFF. As DNA, the CDR3 is TGTGCCAGCAGTAAACAGAACACCGGGGAGCTGTTTTTT.

This clonotype was observed many times. The rearrangement uses TRBV30 and TRBJ2-3; 10 bases are a match to TRBD2. CDR3 size: 14 residues. The V segment lost 2 bases and the J segment 3 bases; nucleotides outside the gene matches: 2. Germline assignment: CDR1 GTSNPN and CDR2 SVGIG (reference sequence). In nucleotides, the CDR3 is TGTGCCTGGAGTAGGGGACTAGCGACAGATACGCAGTATTTT. It encodes CAWSRGLATDTQYF.

This clonotype was detected many times. The chain has TRBV27 and TRBJ2-3, with 13 bases matching TRBD2. The germline V gene has CDR1 MNHEY and CDR2 SMNVEV (reference sequence). V shed 9 bases, J shed 11 bases, and the junction held 5 bases outside the gene matches. The CDR3 is 12 amino acids. CDR3: CASRTSGSMQYF. In DNA, the CDR3 is TGTGCCAGTAGGACTAGCGGGAGTATGCAGTATTTT.

This clonotype was observed at least ten times. The chain has TRBV5-4 and TRBJ2-3, with no clear D. The V end was cut by 5 bases, the J end by 2 bases, with 21 bases between. The CDR3 contains 17 residues. Per germline, CDR1 SGHNT and CDR2 YYREEE (reference sequence). In nucleotides, the CDR3 is TGTGCCAGCAGTTATTTACCCAGACTTACTCTCACAGATACGCAGTATTTT. This encodes CASSYLPRLTLTDTQYF. Based on the CDR3 plus reference TRBV5-4 and TRBJ2-3, the full variable domain is ETGVTQSPTHLIKTRGQQVTLRCSSQSGHNTVSWYQQALGQGPQFIFQYYREEENGRGNFPPRFSGLQFPNYSSELNVNALELDDSALYLCASSYLPRLTLTDTQYFGPGTRLTVL.

In its sample, this clonotype was seen many times. The chain employs TRBV19 and TRBJ2-6; 9 bases are shared with TRBD1. V trimming: 1 base; J trimming: 0 bases; junction bases outside the gene matches: 7. Germline-derived CDR1 and CDR2 are LNHDA and SQIVND (reference sequence). CDR3 length equals 19 residues. This CDR3 is CASSIATGTGSSGANVLTF. CDR3 sequence (DNA): TGTGCCAGTAGTATAGCAACCGGGACAGGGAGCTCTGGGGCCAACGTCCTGACTTTC.

In its sample, this clonotype was seen a few times. The chain uses TRBV27 and TRBJ2-6, with a tentative D call TRBD2 (5 bases). The CDR3 length is 14 residues. V lost 9 bases to trimming and J lost 1 base, with 10 bases between them. Looked up from germline, CDR1 is MNHEY and CDR2 is SMNVEV (reference sequence). The CDR3 DNA sequence: TGTGCCAGAGAAAGAGGGTCTGGGGCCAACGTCCTGACTTTC. Protein product: CARERGSGANVLTF.

This clonotype was observed at least ten times. The chain combines TRBV2 with TRBJ1-1, with 7 bases matching TRBD1. CDR1 and CDR2 (germline): SNHLY, FYNNEI. This CDR3 spans 14 amino acids. With V trimmed by 6 bases and J by 5 bases, 9 bases remained unmatched. CDR3 sequence (DNA): TGTGCCAGCAGGGAGACAGGGCCCAGGACTGAAGCTTTCTTT. This translates into CASRETGPRTEAFF.

Points on this clonotype: This sequence is one base from a far larger clone and is likely a read error. V is TRBV24-1 and J is TRBJ2-7; 9 bases line up with TRBD2. Germline V gene sequence: CDR1 KGHDR, CDR2 SFDVKD. This CDR3 region has 14 residues. With V trimmed by 6 bases and J by 4 bases, 6 bases remained unmatched. The CDR3, as DNA: TGTGCCACCAGTCCCGGGACTAGCTCTTACGAGCAGTACTTC. Its protein is CATSPGTSSYEQYF.

In this sample, this clonotype turned up many times. The chain is built from TRBV20-1 and TRBJ2-5, with D perhaps assigned TRBD1 or TRBD2 (5 bases each). Germline V gene data show CDR1 as DFQATT and CDR2 as SNEGSKA (reference sequence). This CDR3 has 11 amino acids. Trimming left V 7 bases short and J 9 bases short, with 15 bases between. The CDR3 loop reads CSVGAPAAQYF. CDR3 bases: TGCAGTGTCGGGGCCCCAGCGGCCCAGTACTTC.

This clonotype appeared many times. The CDR3 coding sequence is TGCGCCAGCAGCCTCAGGACAGGGTCTCAAGAGACCCAGTACTTC. Translating it yields CASSLRTGSQETQYF. This chain links TRBV4-1 with TRBJ2-5, with 8 bases lining up with TRBD1. Germline loops: CDR1 MGHRA, CDR2 YSYEKL. V dropped 4 bases and J dropped 2; count of bases not matched to a gene: 6. This CDR3 contains 15 residues.

This clonotype has a count of ten or more. V is TRBV5-4 and J is TRBJ2-7; TRBD1 agrees at 7 bases. Germline V gives CDR1 SGHNT, CDR2 YYREEE (reference sequence). CDR3 length equals 13 residues. Trimming removed 4 bases from V and 1 base from J; junction bases left unmatched: 2. This CDR3 is CASSQTGSYEQYF. CDR3 DNA sequence: TGTGCCAGCAGCCAGACAGGGTCCTACGAGCAGTACTTC. The variable domain in full, completed from reference TRBV5-4 and TRBJ2-7, reads ETGVTQSPTHLIKTRGQQVTLRCSSQSGHNTVSWYQQALGQGPQFIFQYYREEENGRGNFPPRFSGLQFPNYSSELNVNALELDDSALYLCASSQTGSYEQYFGPGTRLTVT.

This clonotype was counted at least ten times. The chain links TRBV12-3 or TRBV12-4 to TRBJ2-7, with 7 positions matching TRBD1. V gave up 5 bases and J gave up 6 bases; unmatched junction bases: 13. This CDR3 contains 15 residues. CDR3 amino acids: CASSPLQGTSGEQYF. The CDR3 DNA reads as TGTGCCAGCAGTCCGTTACAGGGGACCTCGGGCGAGCAGTACTTC.

In its sample, this clonotype was seen a few times. A much larger clone lies a single base off, so this may be a read error. The chain joins TRBV12-3 or TRBV12-4 to TRBJ1-5, with D perhaps matching TRBD1 (5 bases). The CDR3 totals 14 residues. The CDR3 DNA is TGTGCTATCAGACTTACAGGTGGCAATCAGCCCCAGCATTTT. It encodes CAIRLTGGNQPQHF.

Only one count was recorded for this clonotype. This is likely an artifact of a read error, given a far larger clone one base away. V and J are TRBV6-8 and TRBJ2-7; 9 bases fit TRBD1. In germline, CDR1 is MNHGY, CDR2 SAAAGT. The CDR3 spans 15 residues. CDR3 residues: CASSSGTGNNYEQHF. The CDR3 nucleotides are TGTGCCAGCAGTAGCGGGACAGGGAATAACTACGAGCAGCACTTC.

The sample holds many counts of this clonotype. The chain links TRBV28 to TRBJ1-2; 7 nucleotides line up with TRBD1. The CDR3 runs to 12 residues. V gave up 5 bases and J gave up 8 bases; unmatched junction bases: 5. The germline V gene has CDR1 MDHEN and CDR2 SYDVKM. DNA for the CDR3: TGTGCCAGCAGTCAGACAGGGCGAGGCTACACCTTC. Its translation is CASSQTGRGYTF.

This clonotype has at least ten counts. The V and J genes are TRBV20-1 and TRBJ2-3; D not resolved. The CDR3 consists of 15 residues. Germline V gene sequence: CDR1 DFQATT, CDR2 SNEGSKA (reference sequence). V lost 0 bases, J lost 4 bases, and 14 bases lay in between. In DNA, the CDR3 is TGCAGTGCTAGAGAGCCCCTCGGACGGGCAGATACGCAGTATTTT. It encodes CSAREPLGRADTQYF.

This clonotype was detected many times. The rearrangement joins TRBV28 to TRBJ2-1; possibly TRBD2 for D (6 bases). CDR3 length: 12 amino acids. V gave up 4 bases and J gave up 14 bases, with 15 bases separating them. The germline CDR1 and CDR2 sequences are MDHEN and SYDVKM. This CDR3 is CASSSAGSREFF. The CDR3 region has the DNA TGTGCCAGCAGTTCCGCCGGGAGTAGGGAGTTCTTC.

This clonotype has ten or more counts. The gene calls are TRBV25-1 and TRBJ2-1, with D tentatively TRBD2 (5 bases). The CDR3 contains 14 residues. Germline lookup yields CDR1 MGHDK and CDR2 SYGVNS. Trimming cost V 7 bases and J 3 bases, with 13 bases left between them. CDR3 sequence: CASTEGEFYNEQFF. In DNA, the CDR3 is TGTGCCAGCACCGAGGGAGAGTTCTACAATGAGCAGTTCTTC. Full variable domain (missing parts from reference TRBV25-1 and TRBJ2-1): EADIYQTPRYLVIGTGKKITLECSQTMGHDKMYWYQQDPGMELHLIHYSYGVNSTEKGDLSSESTVSRIRTEHFPLTLESARPSHTSQYLCASTEGEFYNEQFFGPGTRLTVL.

This clonotype has more than one count but fewer than ten. The J gene is TRBJ2-5, the V gene TRBV5-1, with TRBD1 matching 7 bases. CDR1 and CDR2 from the germline V gene are SGHRS and YFSETQ. After removal of 4 bases from V and 1 base from J, the junction contained 4 bases not matched to a gene. The CDR3 is made up of 14 amino acids. CDR3 coding DNA: TGCGCCAGCAGCAAGGGACAGCCCCAAGAGACCCAGTACTTC. It is translated as CASSKGQPQETQYF.

The V and J genes are TRBV20-1 and TRBJ2-7; D is undetermined. V dropped 4 bases and J dropped 9 bases, with 16 bases sitting between them. This CDR3 has 12 residues. CDR1 is DFQATT and CDR2 is SNEGSKA in the germline V gene (reference sequence). CDR3 region: CSAIGSPGGQYF. The CDR3 DNA is TGCAGTGCTATAGGGTCCCCCGGTGGGCAGTACTTC.

At least ten counts were recorded for this clonotype. V is TRBV11-2 and J is TRBJ2-3; D gene ambiguous. Deletions cut 7 bases from V and 2 bases from J, with 16 bases between. Germline V gene lookup returns CDR1 SGHAT and CDR2 FQNNGV. The CDR3 contains 15 residues. CDR3 DNA: TGTGCCAGCACGCCTTTAGGGTTGTCCACAGATACGCAGTATTTT. Translating gives CASTPLGLSTDTQYF.

This clonotype was seen repeatedly, ten times or more. This chain connects TRBV20-1 to TRBJ1-5; TRBD1 is a possible D gene (5 bases). Deletions cut 3 bases from V and 2 bases from J, with 11 bases between. Germline CDR1 reads DFQATT; CDR2 reads SNEGSKA (reference sequence). The CDR3 has 14 amino acids. This CDR3 reads CSARGVVGNQPQHF. In DNA, the CDR3 is TGCAGTGCTAGGGGGGTCGTTGGCAATCAGCCCCAGCATTTT.

This clonotype was counted ten times or more. This sequence joins TRBV5-1 and TRBJ2-3, with no clear D. Germline values: CDR1 SGHRS, CDR2 YFSETQ. V lost 4 bases to trimming and J lost 5 bases, with 11 bases between them. The CDR3 runs to 13 residues. CDR3 loop: CASSRNVEDTQYF. The CDR3 DNA reads as TGCGCCAGCAGCCGAAACGTTGAAGATACGCAGTATTTT.

This clonotype came up a few times. The V gene is TRBV7-9, the J gene TRBJ1-1, with 7 bases aligning to TRBD1. The ends lost 5 bases at V and 1 base at J; junction bases unmatched: 10. The CDR3 extends over 16 amino acids. The germline CDR1 and CDR2 sequences are SEHNR and FQNEAQ (reference sequence). The CDR3 nucleotides read TGTGCCAGCAGCCCCTCAGGGGGGGGCGGGAACACTGAAGCTTTCTTT. Translated: CASSPSGGGGNTEAFF.

This clonotype was detected ten times or more. The chain uses TRBV29-1 and TRBJ2-5, with 7 nucleotides matching TRBD2. Losses at the gene ends were 3 bases for V and 7 bases for J; bases not matched to a gene: 8. There are 13 residues in the CDR3. CDR1 is SQVTM, CDR2 ANQGSEA, per germline. DNA for the CDR3: TGCAGCGTTGACGCACTAGCGATGGGGACCCAGTACTTC. It codes for CSVDALAMGTQYF. The whole variable domain, remainder taken from reference TRBV29-1 and TRBJ2-5, is SAVISQKPSRDICQRGTSLTIQCQVDSQVTMMFWYRQQPGQSLTLIATANQGSEATYESGFVIDKFPISRPNLTFSTLTVSNMSPEDSSIYLCSVDALAMGTQYFGPGTRLLVL.

The table lists this clonotype with many counts. The chain uses TRBV29-1 and TRBJ2-1, with D perhaps given as TRBD1 or TRBD2 (5 bases each). CDR1 and CDR2 (germline): SQVTM, ANQGSEA. The CDR3 contains 14 residues. Between the trimmed V and J ends, which lost 4 bases and 6 bases, there was a span of 16 bases. The DNA of the CDR3 is TGCAGCGTTGGCCGGGACCTGCGGTCCAATGAGCAGTTCTTC. Its translation: CSVGRDLRSNEQFF.

The sample holds many counts of this clonotype. The V call is TRBV20-1, the J call TRBJ2-5; 12 bases map to TRBD2. The V segment lost 6 bases and the J segment 5 bases; nucleotides outside the gene matches: 10. Germline CDR1 is DFQATT and CDR2 is SNEGSKA (reference sequence). The CDR3 is 15 residues long. The CDR3 nucleotides read TGCAGTGCCGAGGGACTAGCGGGTTCTACGGAGACCCAGTACTTC. This sequence encodes CSAEGLAGSTETQYF.